The 14 T cell receptor beta chains given below trace back to one sample, sequenced in a study of blood T cell repertoires in COVID-19. Assay used: immunoSEQ multiplex PCR; TCRdb lists only in-frame clones, some missing. This table has about 110,000 clones, roughly 80% appearing once. The sequenced sample consisted of peripheral blood. These receptors were obtained from a woman in her 70s with acute or convalescent COVID-19.

The chain employs TRBV9 and TRBJ1-1; no definite D call. The ends were cut back, 4 bases at V and 0 bases at J, with 10 bases in the middle. The CDR3 runs 14 residues. Germline V gene data show CDR1 as SGDLS and CDR2 as YYNGEE. In DNA form, the CDR3 reads TGTGCCAGCAGCCCCGGAGTGATGAACACTGAAGCTTTCTTT. It is translated as CASSPGVMNTEAFF.

This sequence joins TRBV2 and TRBJ2-7; 7 nucleotides match TRBD1. This CDR3 is built from 14 residues. The trim removed 9 bases at V and 2 bases at J, leaving 10 bases unmatched. Germline V gene sequence: CDR1 SNHLY, CDR2 FYNNEI. As DNA, the CDR3 is TGTGCCAGTACAGACCGGGACAGTGCCTACGAGCAGTACTTC. Amino acid sequence: CASTDRDSAYEQYF.

This sequence joins TRBV2 and TRBJ2-2, with 8 bases lining up with TRBD2. Germline lookup yields CDR1 SNHLY and CDR2 FYNNEI. Trimming removed 7 bases from V and 5 bases from J; junction bases left unmatched: 9. This CDR3 is 15 amino acids long. The CDR3 reads CASTYPQRGTGELFF. The CDR3 DNA follows: TGTGCCAGCACCTATCCGCAGCGGGGGACCGGGGAGCTGTTTTTT.

This clone turned up a few times. The CDR3 DNA follows: TGTGCCAGCAGCGCGCGACCGGGACTAGCGGGGCCGGATACGCAGTATTTT. Translating gives CASSARPGLAGPDTQYF. The chain has TRBV7-6 and TRBJ2-3; 13 positions agree with TRBD2. The ends lost 5 bases at V and 6 bases at J; junction bases unmatched: 11. The CDR3 spans 17 residues. Germline values: CDR1 SGHVS, CDR2 FNYEAQ. The full variable domain, in which reference TRBV7-6 and TRBJ2-3 provide the parts outside the CDR3, is GAGVSQSPRYKVTKRGQDVALRCDPISGHVSLYWYRQALGQGPEFLTYFNYEAQQDKSGLPNDRFSAERPEGSISTLTIQRTEQRDSAMYRCASSARPGLAGPDTQYFGPGTRLTVL.

This clone has only one observation. The chain recombines TRBV6-2 or TRBV6-3 with TRBJ2-1; weak D call: TRBD1 (6 bases). Trimming left V 6 bases short and J 10 bases short, with 13 bases between. This CDR3 contains 12 residues. Germline CDR1 is MNHEY and CDR2 is SVGEGT. The CDR3 loop is CASSETGLEQFF. In nucleotides, the CDR3 is TGTGCCAGCAGCGAAACAGGGCTGGAGCAGTTCTTC.

The chain recombines TRBV9 with TRBJ1-1; D is possibly TRBD1 (5 bases). The germline V gene has CDR1 SGDLS and CDR2 YYNGEE. The V gene lost 2 bases and the J gene lost 5 bases, with 13 bases spanning the gap. There are 14 residues in the CDR3. The chain's CDR3 is CASSVGQTGTEAFF. Here the CDR3 DNA reads TGTGCCAGCAGCGTCGGACAAACTGGGACTGAAGCTTTCTTT.

The chain couples TRBV6-5 to TRBJ1-6, with TRBD1 identical over 8 bases. The CDR3 is made up of 16 amino acids. CDR1 and CDR2 from the germline V gene are MNHEY and SVGAGI. V was clipped by 2 bases and J by 6 bases; unmatched bases: 6. CDR3 protein: CASSYSGQGVNSPLHF. The CDR3 nucleotides read TGTGCCAGCAGTTACAGCGGACAGGGAGTTAATTCACCCCTCCACTTT.

This clone was found a few times. V usage is TRBV5-4 and J usage is TRBJ2-3; 11 nucleotides align to TRBD2. The CDR3 length is 18 residues. Trimming took 4 bases from V and 3 from J; bases not matched to a gene: 13. Germline CDR1 SGHNT, CDR2 YYREEE (reference sequence). The CDR3 protein is CASSHRLAGLLGTDTQYF. CDR3 DNA: TGTGCCAGCAGCCACCGACTAGCGGGGCTCCTAGGAACAGATACGCAGTATTTT.

This clone was detected a few times. The chain employs TRBV6-6 and TRBJ1-5, with no clear D. V was cut by 8 bases and J by 14 bases, with 19 bases left in between. CDR1 is MNHNY and CDR2 is SVGAGI in the germline V gene (reference sequence). The CDR3 contains 12 residues. The CDR3 sequence is CASAQGGLLKHF. The CDR3 DNA reads TGTGCCAGCGCCCAAGGCGGACTTTTAAAGCATTTT.

The chain links TRBV7-9 to TRBJ1-4; no clear D. The CDR3 sequence is 18 residues long. Trimming stripped 3 bases from V and 5 bases from J, with 22 bases between. The germline V gene has CDR1 SEHNR and CDR2 FQNEAQ (reference sequence). The CDR3 sequence is CASSFTTSTSMVNEKLFF. CDR3 in DNA: TGTGCCAGCAGCTTTACGACAAGTACCTCAATGGTGAATGAAAAACTGTTTTTT. Together with reference TRBV7-9 and TRBJ1-4, the CDR3 gives the full variable domain: DTGVSQNPRHKITKRGQNVTFRCDPISEHNRLYWYRQTLGQGPEFLTYFQNEAQLEKSRLLSDRFSAERPKGSFSTLEIQRTEQGDSAMYLCASSFTTSTSMVNEKLFFGSGTQLSVL.

The V and J genes are TRBV6-2 or TRBV6-3 and TRBJ1-6; TRBD1 is a possible D gene (5 bases). The V end lost 2 bases, the J end lost 7 bases, and 15 bases lay between the germline ends. Germline V lookup: CDR1 MNHEY, CDR2 SVGEGT. The CDR3 contains 16 residues. This chain's CDR3 is CASSYLRGRQNSPLHF. CDR3 in DNA: TGTGCCAGCAGTTACCTGCGGGGCAGACAGAATTCACCCCTCCACTTT.

V usage is TRBV4-1 and J usage is TRBJ1-6, with TRBD1 matching 8 bases. The J segment lost 4 bases and the V segment lost 5 bases, leaving 10 bases of the junction unmatched. Germline V gives CDR1 MGHRA, CDR2 YSYEKL. The CDR3 contains 17 residues. CDR3 region: CASSVIAGTGYNSPLHF. In DNA form, the CDR3 reads TGCGCCAGCAGCGTGATAGCCGGGACAGGATATAATTCACCCCTCCACTTT.

The chain has TRBV12-3 or TRBV12-4 and TRBJ1-1, with TRBD1 matching over 8 bases. This CDR3 has 13 residues. Trimming at V came to 3 bases and at J to 4 bases, leaving 1 base not matched to a gene. DNA of the CDR3: TGTGCCAGCAGTTTTACAGGGGGCACTGAAGCTTTCTTT. Residues: CASSFTGGTEAFF.

The chain uses TRBV5-6 and TRBJ1-5; TRBD1 matches at 10 bases. There are 18 residues in the CDR3. V lost 2 bases and J lost 2; bases outside the gene matches: 10. The germline V gene has CDR1 SGHDT and CDR2 YYEEEE. The CDR3 DNA reads as TGTGCCAGCAGCTTAGGGACAGGGGTCACACGCGGCAATCAGCCCCAGCATTTT. Protein: CASSLGTGVTRGNQPQHF.